This T cell receptor beta chain was identified in a study of T cell responses to AZD1222 COVID-19 vaccine (dated by TCRdb to about 2021). In terms of the full investigation: TCR sequencing was performed for over 230 trial participants, of whom about 200 were given two doses of AZD1222 and some 25 were given two doses of MenACWY control vaccine. Trial participants were enrolled by age into subgroups of 18-55, 56-69 and 70-plus years, and 148, 28 and 57 TCR-sequenced participants, respectively, were included in these subgroups.

Study-wide conclusions, independent of this receptor: The whole spike protein was spanned by vaccine-associated CD4 TCRs, and dominant responses were seen in regions 160-218 and 743-854. Spike-specific TCR breadth and depth rose significantly after two AZD1222 doses compared with day 0 and with MenACWY recipients. No day 14 peak-response samples were available, so repertoires were characterized only after the peak T cell response. Epitopes outside the regions mutated in the B.1.351 and B.1.1.7 variants were reportedly recognized by nearly half of the unique spike-specific TCRs. The 56-69-year group was small, and its depth increase did not reach significance, likely because of low power. Only five to seven AZD1222 recipients were SARS-CoV-2 seropositive at baseline, limiting conclusions about previously exposed vaccinees. Participants were mostly white British, with more females than males. The authors suggested clonal diversity may have been underestimated.

The CDR3 regions of human TCRbeta chains were subjected to immunosequencing. As for the authors' bioinformatics: TCRs in the repertoires were matched against a reference library of SARS-CoV-2-specific TCRs that had been generated with the MIRA antigen-specificity platform. Breadth meant the fraction of unique TCRs that were SARS-CoV-2-associated, whereas depth meant the fraction of total T cells that were SARS-CoV-2-associated. Each spike-specific TCR was assigned to its reactive spike region and to a CD4 or CD8 class using the MIRA data. Log10-transformed breadth and depth values were compared by one-way ANOVA with Sidak's multiple comparisons tests. TCRdb's version of the immuneACCESS table is confined to in-frame rearrangements and falls short of the full clone set. An unresolved V gene accounts for under half of the shortfall where checked; the remainder is of unknown origin. The V and J calls and clone size are taken from that table; D and trimming were inferred from the DNA. For this sample there are roughly 140,000 clones; around 90% appear just once. Less than 2% of the sample belongs to the ten largest clones.

In the germline V gene, CDR1 corresponds to MGHRA and CDR2 to YSYEKL. V loses 0 bases at its end and J loses 7 bases; junction bases beyond the gene matches: 11. There are 16 amino acids in the CDR3, from cysteine to phenylalanine inclusive. Only CDR3 DNA remains: 48 bases, in frame from the first base. A remark on this clone: The antigen it binds to is not known. There are no base qualities to consult, and no much larger clone falls within one base.

This specimen's time point label, per the study, means: about 28 days (+/-7) after the second vaccine dose. AZD1222 recipients with second doses at about 4 weeks or about 12 weeks were pooled, because spike-specific TCR depth and breadth did not differ between schedules. The vaccinee samples were drawn from two UK trials, COV001 and COV002, one of which was a single-blind randomized controlled phase 2/3 trial testing AZD1222 (ChAdOx1 nCoV-19) in healthy adults. For TCRbeta chain sequencing, PBMC samples from trial participants were taken at day 0 and at day 28 after the second dose. The sequence links TRBV4-1 to TRBJ2-5; the junction holds 7 bases that match TRBD2. This sequence was found in an adult who received the AZD1222 COVID-19 vaccine. The source material was peripheral blood, sampled 28 days after the second AZD1222 dose. The sequenced DNA is TGCGCCAGCAGCCAAGAGAGGGAGGGGCCCCAGGGGACCCAGTACTTC. The translation is CASSQEREGPQGTQYF.